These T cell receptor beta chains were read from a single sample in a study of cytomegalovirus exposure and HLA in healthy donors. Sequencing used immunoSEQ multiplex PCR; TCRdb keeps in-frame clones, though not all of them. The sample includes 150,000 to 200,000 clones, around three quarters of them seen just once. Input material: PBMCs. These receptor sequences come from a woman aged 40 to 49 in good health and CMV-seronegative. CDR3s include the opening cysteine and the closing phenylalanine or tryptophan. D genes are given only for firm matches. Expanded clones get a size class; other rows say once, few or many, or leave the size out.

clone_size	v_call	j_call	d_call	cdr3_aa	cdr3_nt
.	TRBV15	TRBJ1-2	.	CATSRESGPGYTF	TGTGCCACCAGCAGAGAATCAGGGCCTGGCTACACCTTC
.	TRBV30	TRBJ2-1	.	CAWSVTRGAYNEQFF	TGTGCCTGGAGTGTGACTCGCGGGGCCTACAATGAGCAGTTCTTC
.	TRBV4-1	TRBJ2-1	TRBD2	CASGPGTSGINEQFF	TGCGCCAGCGGGCCCGGGACTAGCGGGATCAATGAGCAGTTCTTC
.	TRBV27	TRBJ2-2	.	CASSLLLASGELFF	TGTGCCAGCAGTTTATTACTAGCCTCCGGGGAGCTGTTTTTT
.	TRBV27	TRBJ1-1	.	CASLPYGGTAFF	TGTGCCAGCCTCCCGTATGGGGGGACGGCTTTCTTT
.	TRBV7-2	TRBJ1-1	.	CASSYQGRNTEAFF	TGTGCCAGCAGCTACCAGGGGCGGAACACTGAAGCTTTCTTT
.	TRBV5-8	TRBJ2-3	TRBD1	CASSLQGASTDTQYF	TGTGCCAGCAGCTTACAGGGGGCCAGCACAGATACGCAGTATTTT
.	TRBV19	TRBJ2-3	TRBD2	CASKAGGLTDTQYF	TGTGCCAGTAAGGCGGGGGGGCTCACAGATACGCAGTATTTT
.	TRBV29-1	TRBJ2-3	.	CSVARGWLTTSSTDMQYF	TGCAGCGTTGCTCGGGGTTGGCTTACCACCTCAAGCACAGATATGCAGTATTTT
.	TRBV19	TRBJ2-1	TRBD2	CASSIALAGVGGIGEQFF	TGTGCCAGTAGTATAGCACTAGCGGGAGTAGGCGGGATCGGTGAGCAGTTCTTC
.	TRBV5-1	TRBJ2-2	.	CASSLAQNTGELFF	TGCGCCAGCAGCTTGGCCCAGAACACCGGGGAGCTGTTTTTT
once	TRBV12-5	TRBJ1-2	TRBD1	CASGLVRGTGGGYTF	TGTGCTAGTGGTTTGGTACGAGGGACAGGGGGCGGCTACACCTTC
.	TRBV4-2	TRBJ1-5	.	CASSQDEGEPQHF	TGTGCCAGCAGCCAAGATGAGGGGGAGCCCCAGCATTTT
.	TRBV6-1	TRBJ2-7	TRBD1	CASRERGTGSSRPHEQYF	TGTGCCAGCAGGGAAAGGGGGACAGGGTCCTCACGGCCCCACGAGCAGTACTTC
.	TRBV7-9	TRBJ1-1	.	CASSPRANTEAFF	TGTGCCAGCAGCCCCCGAGCTAACACTGAAGCTTTCTTT
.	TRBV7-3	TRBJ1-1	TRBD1	CASSPQGGGQGLMNTEAFF	TGTGCCAGCAGCCCCCAGGGAGGCGGACAGGGCCTCATGAACACTGAAGCTTTCTTT
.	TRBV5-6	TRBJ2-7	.	CASSLVRGYEQYF	TGTGCCAGCAGCTTGGTCCGGGGCTACGAGCAGTACTTC
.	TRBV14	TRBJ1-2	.	CASSSRERHGYTF	TGTGCCAGCAGCTCACGAGAGAGGCATGGCTACACCTTC
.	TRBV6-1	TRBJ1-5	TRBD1	CASSEGGQPRKLPQHF	TGTGCCAGCAGCGAAGGGGGCCAGCCCCGAAAACTGCCCCAGCATTTT
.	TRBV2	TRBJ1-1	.	CASSGGTEAFF	TGTGCCAGCAGCGGAGGTACCGAAGCTTTCTTT
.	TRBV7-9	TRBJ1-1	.	CASSLGGVAEAFF	TGTGCCAGCAGCTTAGGTGGAGTTGCCGAAGCTTTCTTT
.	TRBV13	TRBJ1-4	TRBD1	CASSLMTGETTNEKLFF	TGTGCCAGCAGCTTGATGACAGGGGAGACAACTAATGAAAAACTGTTTTTT
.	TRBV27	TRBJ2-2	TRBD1	CASSLSTGDNTGELFF	TGTGCCAGCAGTTTATCCACAGGGGATAATACCGGGGAGCTGTTTTTT
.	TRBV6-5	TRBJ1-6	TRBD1	CASSLDRGPSPLHF	TGTGCCAGCAGTTTAGACAGGGGGCCTTCACCCCTCCACTTT
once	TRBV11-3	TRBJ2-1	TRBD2	CASSLERSGSLSSQFF	TGTGCCAGCAGCCTCGAACGTAGCGGGAGTTTATCTTCGCAGTTCTTC
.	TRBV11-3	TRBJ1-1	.	CASSAPGNTEAFF	TGTGCCAGCAGCGCCCCAGGGAACACTGAAGCTTTCTTT
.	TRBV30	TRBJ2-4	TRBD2	CAWATSGSRNIQYF	TGTGCCTGGGCGACTAGCGGGTCACGCAACATTCAGTACTTC
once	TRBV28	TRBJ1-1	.	CASSSPGQPNTEAFF	TGTGCCAGCAGTTCTCCCGGACAGCCGAACACTGAAGCTTTCTTT
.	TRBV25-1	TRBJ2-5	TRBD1	CASSESGQGKETQYF	TGTGCCAGCAGTGAATCGGGACAGGGAAAAGAGACCCAGTACTTC
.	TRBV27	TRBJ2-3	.	CASSLRGTVPTDTQYF	TGTGCCAGCAGTTTGAGGGGGACCGTTCCCACAGATACGCAGTATTTT
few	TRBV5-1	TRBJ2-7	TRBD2	CASSFKTSGSPTYEQYF	TGCGCCAGCAGCTTTAAAACTAGCGGGAGTCCCACCTACGAGCAGTACTTC
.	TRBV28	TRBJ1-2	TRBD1	CASSLLGQGYGYTF	TGTGCCAGCAGTTTATTGGGACAGGGCTATGGCTACACCTTC
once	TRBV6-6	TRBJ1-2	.	CASSYDGANYGYTF	TGTGCCAGCAGTTACGATGGAGCTAACTATGGCTACACCTTC
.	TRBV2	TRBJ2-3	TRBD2	CASSEWLAGADTQYF	TGTGCCAGCAGTGAATGGCTAGCGGGAGCAGATACGCAGTATTTT
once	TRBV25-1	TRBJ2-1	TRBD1	CASRDRGGNNEQFF	TGTGCCAGCAGGGACAGGGGTGGAAACAATGAGCAGTTCTTC
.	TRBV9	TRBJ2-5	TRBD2	CASSDPGLAGQETQYF	TGTGCCAGCAGCGACCCGGGACTAGCGGGCCAAGAGACCCAGTACTTC
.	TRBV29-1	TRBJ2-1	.	CSVGSTIYSEQFF	TGCAGCGTTGGATCCACAATTTACAGTGAGCAGTTCTTC